These T cell receptor beta chains were read from a single sample in a study of regulatory T cells in long-lasting Graves disease. TCRdb passed the multiplex PCR reads through MiXCR, listing each CDR3 protein once. The sample lists around 500,000 distinct CDR3 sequences, roughly a sixth occurring once. Separately, the same data were catalogued under a study of T cells in Graves' hyperthyroidism and ophthalmopathy.

This specimen was peripheral blood mononuclear cells (PBMCs), taken at new diagnosis, from a patient treated with antithyroid drugs. These receptors were collected from a woman aged 35 to 60 with Graves disease. The CDR3 runs from the conserved cysteine through the conserved F or W. The D gene is left open where the match is weak. Not every row has a clone size; where given, it reads once, few, many or a size class.

v_gene,d_gene,j_gene,abundance,CDR3nt,CDR3aa
TRBV19,NA,TRBJ2-2,NA,TGTGCCAGTAGAAGCACGGGACTGATGACCGGGGAGCTGTTTTTT,CASRSTGLMTGELFF
TRBV19,TRBD1,TRBJ2-7,NA,TGTGCCAGTAGTCCTAGAAGAGGGGGCAGCTCCTACGAGCAGTACTTC,CASSPRRGGSSYEQYF
TRBV19,NA,TRBJ1-1,many,TGTGCCAGTAGTATATCAGGAGACACTGAAGCTTTCTTT,CASSISGDTEAFF
TRBV10-1,NA,TRBJ1-1,NA,TGCGCCAGCAGTGAGTCGGGGAGGTTTGAAGCTTTCTTT,CASSESGRFEAFF
TRBV20-1,NA,TRBJ1-1,many,TGCAGTGCTATAACAGGAGGGCACACTGAAGCTTTCTTT,CSAITGGHTEAFF
TRBV7-8,NA,TRBJ2-7,many,TGTGCCAGCAGCTTAGTACCCAGGGGTGAGCAGTACTTC,CASSLVPRGEQYF
TRBV6-2/TRBV6-3,NA,TRBJ2-2,NA,TGTGCCAGCAGTTACTCTCGAAGGGGCGGTGGCGGGGAGCTGTTTTTT,CASSYSRRGGGGELFF
TRBV20-1,TRBD2,TRBJ2-7,NA,TGCAGTGCTCAATCCGGACTAGCGGGGATTCCAGTCTCCTACGAGCAGTACTTC,CSAQSGLAGIPVSYEQYF
TRBV5-6,NA,TRBJ1-2,many,TGTGCCAGCAGCCCTTTTAAGGGCTCGCATGGCTACACCTTC,CASSPFKGSHGYTF
TRBV3-1,NA,TRBJ1-2,many,TGTGCCAGCAGCCAAGGGACCGGGAGGAACTATGGCTACACCTTC,CASSQGTGRNYGYTF
TRBV7-9,NA,TRBJ1-1,NA,TGTGCCAGCAGACAAGCGGCGGGTCCTGAAGCTTTCTTT,CASRQAAGPEAFF
TRBV7-3,NA,TRBJ1-2,NA,TGTGCCAGCAGCTTAACGGGGGACACTGGTATAGGGGGGAATGGCTACACCTTC,CASSLTGDTGIGGNGYTF
TRBV14,NA,TRBJ2-7,many,TGTGCCAGCAGCCAAGGAAGCGTGGACGGCGAGCAGTACTTC,CASSQGSVDGEQYF
TRBV13,NA,TRBJ1-3,few,TGTGCCAGCAGCTTAGAGGCGAGGGGAAACACCATATATTTT,CASSLEARGNTIYF
TRBV5-4,NA,TRBJ2-1,few,TGTGCCAGCAGCTTGGCGGGGAGCCCCTACAATGAGCAGTTCTTC,CASSLAGSPYNEQFF
TRBV2,NA,TRBJ1-1,many,TGTGCCAGCAGCGTAGACGGTGAAGCTTTCTTT,CASSVDGEAFF
TRBV3-1,NA,TRBJ2-1,NA,TGTGCCAGCAGCCAAGCGGCGGGTTACAATGAGCAGTTCTTC,CASSQAAGYNEQFF
TRBV5-6,NA,TRBJ2-2,few,TGTGCCAGCAGCGGCGGACAGTACACCGGGGAGCTGTTTTTT,CASSGGQYTGELFF
TRBV18,NA,TRBJ1-2,many,TGTGCCAGCTCACCAGGCAGCGGAGTTAACTATGGCTACACCTTC,CASSPGSGVNYGYTF
TRBV7-9,NA,TRBJ1-2,many,TGTGCCAGCAGCCCGCAGGAAATGGTGGGCTACACCTTC,CASSPQEMVGYTF
TRBV5-6,NA,TRBJ1-1,few,TGTGCCAGCAGCTTGGACGCGATGAACACTGAAGCTTTCTTT,CASSLDAMNTEAFF
TRBV10-3,TRBD1,TRBJ2-6,NA,TGTGCCATCAGTGGGTCGACAGGGGTGGCCAACGTCCTGACTTTC,CAISGSTGVANVLTF
TRBV4-1,NA,TRBJ2-7,NA,TGCGCCAGCAGCCAAGTGAACCAAGGGAGCTACGAGCAGTACTTC,CASSQVNQGSYEQYF
TRBV12-3/TRBV12-4,TRBD1,TRBJ1-2,many,TGTGCCAGCAGTTCCCAGGGGGCTGGCTACACCTTC,CASSSQGAGYTF
TRBV7-9,NA,TRBJ2-1,few,TGTGCCAGCAGCCCCACCGACAAGGGGCCTTACAATGAGCAGTTCTTC,CASSPTDKGPYNEQFF
TRBV20-1,NA,TRBJ1-3,NA,TGCGGAGGGGGGAAAAGCTCTGGAAACACCATATATTTT,CGGGKSSGNTIYF
TRBV2,NA,TRBJ2-1,few,TGTGCCAGTTCTCCGGGAAGCCCCTCCTACAATGAGCAGTTCTTC,CASSPGSPSYNEQFF
TRBV11-3,NA,TRBJ2-1,few,TGTGCCAGCAGCCCCTTCTTCCCTCTGAGCTCCTACAATGAGCAGTTCTTC,CASSPFFPLSSYNEQFF
TRBV7-8,NA,TRBJ2-3,NA,TGTGCCAGCAGCTTAGCTGGCAGGTTCACAGATACGCAGTATTTT,CASSLAGRFTDTQYF
TRBV9,TRBD1,TRBJ1-1,many,TGTGCCAGCAGCGAACAAGCACAGGGGGCTCGGACTGAAGCTTTCTTT,CASSEQAQGARTEAFF